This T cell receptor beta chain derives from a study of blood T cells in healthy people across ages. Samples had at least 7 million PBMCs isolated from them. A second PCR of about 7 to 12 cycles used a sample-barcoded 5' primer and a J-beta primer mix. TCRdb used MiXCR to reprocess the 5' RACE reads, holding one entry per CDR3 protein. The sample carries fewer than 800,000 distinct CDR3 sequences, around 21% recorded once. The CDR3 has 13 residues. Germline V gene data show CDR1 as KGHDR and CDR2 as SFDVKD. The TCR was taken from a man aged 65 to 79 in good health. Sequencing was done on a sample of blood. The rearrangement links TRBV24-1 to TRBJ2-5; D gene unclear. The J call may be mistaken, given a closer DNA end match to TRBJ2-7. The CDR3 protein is CATSDKPTVEQYF. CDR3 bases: TGTGCCACCAGTGACAAACCGACGGTCGAGCAGTACTTC.